This passage covers 25 T cell receptor beta chains from one sample sequenced in a study of cytomegalovirus exposure and HLA in healthy donors. Vbeta (60) and Jbeta (13) primers were used in the PCR. Only in-frame clones appear in the TCRdb table, and some are missing; sequencing was by immunoSEQ multiplex PCR. Found here are approximately 200,000 clones, 81% of them singletons; the top ten hold approximately 2%. The sample consisted of PBMCs. The receptors stem from a woman in her late teens or twenties in good health and CMV-seropositive.

The chain links TRBV5-6 to TRBJ2-7; D might be TRBD2 (6 bases). The CDR3 contains 17 residues. V was pared by 0 bases and J by 2 bases, with 18 bases between. Germline V gene sequence: CDR1 SGHDT, CDR2 YYEEEE. CDR3 sequence (DNA): TGTGCCAGCAGCTTGGCCGCGGGACTTCTACCACCCTACGAGCAGTACGTC. Its translation is CASSLAAGLLPPYEQYV.

The chain is built from TRBV19 and TRBJ1-1; TRBD1 agrees at 8 bases. Germline V gene sequence: CDR1 LNHDA, CDR2 SQIVND (reference sequence). The CDR3 has 13 amino acids. With V trimmed by 6 bases and J by 7 bases, 7 bases remained unmatched. CDR3 sequence: CASRSRQGNEAFF. CDR3 DNA sequence: TGTGCCAGTAGAAGTCGACAGGGGAATGAAGCTTTCTTT.

The genes are TRBV27 and TRBJ1-6; no definite D call. V gave up 8 bases and J gave up 6 bases, with 11 bases separating them. From germline, CDR1 is MNHEY and CDR2 SMNVEV (reference sequence). CDR3 length: 13 amino acids. CDR3 DNA sequence: TGTGCCAGCCGAGTCCATATTAATTCACCCCTCCACTTT. This encodes CASRVHINSPLHF.

The gene calls are TRBV4-1 and TRBJ2-1, with D possibly matching TRBD2 (6 bases). The CDR3 has 16 residues. V was pared by 0 bases and J by 4 bases, with 13 bases between. Germline CDR1 reads MGHRA; CDR2 reads YSYEKL. The chain's CDR3 is CASSQDSGGDYNEQFF. CDR3 coding DNA: TGCGCCAGCAGCCAAGATTCCGGGGGAGATTACAATGAGCAGTTCTTC.

This clone was recorded a few times. The chain links TRBV19 to TRBJ1-2; 8 positions match TRBD1. In germline, CDR1 is LNHDA, CDR2 SQIVND (reference sequence). The CDR3 loop spans 14 amino acids. V shed 7 bases, J shed 5 bases, and the junction held 9 bases outside the gene matches. The CDR3 DNA reads as TGTGCCAGTAAACAACAGGGGGTTGATTATGGCTACACCTTC. Amino acid sequence: CASKQQGVDYGYTF.

Remarks on this clone: Mismatch with germline at one junction end may stem from a read error. The chain combines TRBV2 with TRBJ2-1; 11 bases align to TRBD2. The germline gives CDR1 SNHLY, CDR2 FYNNEI. The CDR3 consists of 16 residues. CDR3 DNA: TGTGCCAGCAGGGAAGAGACTAGCGGGGTGTACAATGAGCAGTTCTTC. This codes for CASREETSGVYNEQFF.

The chain carries TRBV6-4 and TRBJ2-3, with 8 bases fitting TRBD2. In germline, CDR1 is MRHNA, CDR2 SNTAGT. The CDR3 covers 15 residues. V gave up 0 bases and J gave up 2 bases; unmatched junction bases: 1. The CDR3 DNA reads TGTGCCAGCAGTGACTCCGGGGGGGCCACAGATACGCAGTATTTT. Its translation: CASSDSGGATDTQYF.

The CDR3 loop reads CASSIGGILNGYTF. The DNA for the CDR3 is TGTGCCAGTAGTATCGGGGGGATACTGAATGGCTACACCTTC. The chain recombines TRBV19 with TRBJ1-2; possible D gene TRBD1, 5 bases. Trimming left V 3 bases short and J 6 bases short, with 14 bases between. This CDR3 is built from 14 residues. Germline CDR1 is LNHDA and CDR2 is SQIVND (reference sequence).

This clone has a handful of counts. J is TRBJ2-2 and V is TRBV29-1; D unclear. Germline-derived CDR1 and CDR2 are SQVTM and ANQGSEA. The CDR3 contains 13 residues. Trimming stripped 2 bases from V and 2 bases from J, with 6 bases between. CDR3 in amino acids: CSVEQINTGELFF. The CDR3 nucleotides are TGCAGCGTTGAACAGATAAACACCGGGGAGCTGTTTTTT.

This clone was seen a single time. The chain combines TRBV2 with TRBJ2-1; no definite D call. Germline V CDR1 and CDR2: SNHLY, FYNNEI. The CDR3 is 13 amino acids. V shed 6 bases and J shed 6 bases, with 12 bases lying between them. The CDR3 DNA reads as TGTGCCAGCAGCTCTGGCGGTGGCAATGAGCAGTTCTTC. Encoded protein: CASSSGGGNEQFF.

V usage is TRBV19 and J usage is TRBJ2-5, with D possibly TRBD1 on 6 matching bases. The DNA end is more similar to TRBJ2-7, so the J call may be wrong. The CDR3 has 14 amino acids. CDR1 LNHDA and CDR2 SQIVND come from the germline V gene (reference sequence). Written as DNA, the CDR3 is TGTGCCAGTAGTCCGGGACACCACTCCTACGAGCAGTACTTC. Translating it yields CASSPGHHSYEQYF.

Here the CDR3 DNA reads TGTGCCAGCAGCACAACTAACTATGGCTACACCTTC. Protein product: CASSTTNYGYTF. The chain joins TRBV6-6 to TRBJ1-2; D is ambiguous. The V end lost 6 bases, the J end lost 0 bases, and 5 bases lay between the germline ends. Germline CDR1 reads MNHNY; CDR2 reads SVGAGI (reference sequence). CDR3 length: 12 residues.

This clone has a single count. CDR3 sequence (DNA): TGCGCCAGCAGCCCGGGGACAGGGGAATCCACCGGGGAGCTGTTTTTT. Protein sequence: CASSPGTGESTGELFF. V is TRBV5-1 and J is TRBJ2-2; TRBD1 aligns across 10 bases. V gave up 4 bases and J gave up 4 bases; unmatched junction bases: 7. Germline CDR1 reads SGHRS; CDR2 reads YFSETQ. The CDR3 is 16 amino acids.

The chain recombines TRBV11-2 with TRBJ2-5; tentative D call: TRBD2 (6 bases). Germline V gene lookup returns CDR1 SGHAT and CDR2 FQNNGV. The CDR3 covers 14 residues. The ends were cut back, 1 base at V and 3 bases at J, with 9 bases in the middle. CDR3 DNA: TGTGCCAGCAGCTTAGTGCGGGGAGAAGAGACCCAGTACTTC. Translating it yields CASSLVRGEETQYF.

The V gene is TRBV30, the J gene TRBJ1-4; 8 positions agree with TRBD1. CDR3 length: 13 amino acids. Germline V gene sequence: CDR1 GTSNPN, CDR2 SVGIG (reference sequence). Trimming took 7 bases from V and 4 from J; bases not matched to a gene: 5. The CDR3 spells CASQGAFNEKLFF. In DNA, the CDR3 is TGTGCCTCGCAGGGGGCGTTTAATGAAAAACTGTTTTTT.

The J gene is TRBJ2-3, the V gene TRBV11-1; 11 bases line up with TRBD2. Germline V gives CDR1 SGHAT, CDR2 FQDESV (reference sequence). The trim removed 3 bases at V and 3 bases at J, leaving 8 bases unmatched. CDR3 length equals 17 residues. CDR3: CASSFLAGGGRTDTQYF. CDR3 coding DNA: TGTGCCAGCAGCTTTCTAGCGGGGGGCGGGAGGACAGATACGCAGTATTTT. The full variable domain, with the rest looked up from reference TRBV11-1 and TRBJ2-3, is EAEVAQSPRYKITEKSQAVAFWCDPISGHATLYWYRQILGQGPELLVQFQDESVVDDSQLPKDRFSAERLKGVDSTLKIQPAELGDSAMYLCASSFLAGGGRTDTQYFGPGTRLTVL.

The rearrangement uses TRBV7-6 and TRBJ2-1; 10 positions match TRBD2. The CDR3 is 14 amino acids. CDR1 and CDR2 (germline): SGHVS, FNYEAQ. Losses at the gene ends were 6 bases for V and 10 bases for J; bases not matched to a gene: 9. Written as DNA, the CDR3 is TGTGCCAGCAGACCCACTAGCGGGGACGGCGAGCAGTTCTTC. It encodes CASRPTSGDGEQFF.

This chain joins TRBV6-4 and TRBJ2-7, with 7 bases aligning to TRBD2. V shed 4 bases, J shed 5 bases, and the junction held 17 bases outside the gene matches. Germline loops: CDR1 MRHNA, CDR2 SNTAGT. CDR3 length equals 17 residues. CDR3 residues: CASSAKGLRDSLNEQYV. As DNA, the CDR3 is TGTGCCAGCAGTGCCAAGGGACTACGGGATAGCCTCAACGAGCAGTACGTC.

The chain combines TRBV15 with TRBJ2-7; 7 positions agree with TRBD2. This CDR3 region has 18 residues. Germline V gives CDR1 LNHNV, CDR2 YYDKDF (reference sequence). Germline trimming cut 1 base from V and 5 bases from J; bases unmatched to any gene: 17. CDR3 DNA sequence: TGTGCCACCAGCAGAGCCTCTCGTAGCGGGTCGCTTAAAGACGAGCAGTACTTC. Protein: CATSRASRSGSLKDEQYF.

The chain couples TRBV4-1 to TRBJ2-7, with 8 bases that match TRBD1. The CDR3 totals 16 residues. The ends lost 1 base at V and 6 bases at J; junction bases unmatched: 11. CDR1 MGHRA and CDR2 YSYEKL come from the germline V gene. The CDR3 protein is CASSQGWGRTGSEQYV. The CDR3 bases are TGCGCCAGCAGCCAAGGATGGGGCAGGACAGGGAGCGAGCAGTACGTC.

V usage is TRBV7-6 and J usage is TRBJ1-1; perhaps TRBD1 as D (5 bases). Germline CDR1 is SGHVS and CDR2 is FNYEAQ. CDR3 length: 14 residues. V gave up 3 bases and J gave up 5 bases, with 13 bases separating them. The CDR3 DNA reads TGTGCCAGCAGCTTCTCGGGGGATGTAACTGAAGCTTTCTTT. This codes for CASSFSGDVTEAFF.

The chain recombines TRBV30 with TRBJ2-7; TRBD1 matches 7 bases. V trimming: 8 bases; J trimming: 4 bases; junction bases outside the gene matches: 8. This CDR3 contains 12 residues. CDR1 and CDR2 (germline): GTSNPN, SVGIG (reference sequence). The DNA of the CDR3 is TGTGCCGGAACAGGGGTGGGGTACGAGCAGTACGTC. Its protein product is CAGTGVGYEQYV.

V is TRBV19 and J is TRBJ1-2, with unresolved D. The V gene's germline CDR1 is LNHDA and CDR2 SQIVND (reference sequence). This CDR3 comprises 12 residues. The V gene lost 6 bases and the J gene lost 4 bases, with 9 bases spanning the gap. The CDR3 region has the DNA TGTGCCAGTAGGACGGGTTTCTATGGCTACACCTTC. Its protein is CASRTGFYGYTF.

V and J are TRBV6-1 and TRBJ2-3, with 7 nucleotides matching TRBD2. Losses at the gene ends were 3 bases for V and 5 bases for J; bases not matched to a gene: 8. The CDR3 totals 15 residues. The germline CDR1 and CDR2 sequences are MNHNS and SASEGT. CDR3 protein: CASSEAREVLDTQYF. The CDR3 DNA follows: TGTGCCAGCAGTGAGGCCCGGGAGGTTTTAGATACGCAGTATTTT.

The CDR3 bases are TGTGCCAGCAGCCACCCAGGGGGCGAAACTGAAGCTTTCTTT. Encoded protein: CASSHPGGETEAFF. The chain couples TRBV4-2 to TRBJ1-1; 8 bases are shared with TRBD1. With V trimmed by 3 bases and J by 5 bases, 5 bases remained unmatched. This CDR3 is built from 14 residues. CDR1 and CDR2 (germline): LGHNA, YNFKEQ.